The 10 T cell receptor beta chains listed next were all sequenced from one sample in a study of cytomegalovirus exposure and HLA in healthy donors. The PCR ran on 60 Vbeta and 13 Jbeta primers. The method was immunoSEQ multiplex PCR; TCRdb's version includes in-frame clones alone and lacks a portion of them. This table has about 110,000 clones, roughly 80% appearing once. Sample: PBMCs. All receptors come from a man aged 60 to 75 in good health and CMV-seronegative.

The DNA for the CDR3 is TGCGCCAGCAGCCTGCTCGGGCGGGGGGATGGACAACGTATGAACACTGAAGCTTTCTTT. Its translation is CASSLLGRGDGQRMNTEAFF. This chain connects TRBV4-3 to TRBJ1-1; TRBD1 might be the D (5 bases). With 4 bases removed from V and 0 bases from J, the gap between germline ends came to 27 bases. Germline loops: CDR1 LGHNA, CDR2 YSLEER. The CDR3 has 20 amino acids.

V gene TRBV7-9 combines with J gene TRBJ1-2; 8 positions match TRBD1. With V trimmed by 4 bases and J by 6 bases, 7 bases remained unmatched. Germline CDR1 is SEHNR and CDR2 is FQNEAQ (reference sequence). This CDR3 region has 14 residues. The CDR3 region has the DNA TGTGCCAGCAGCTCTCAGACAGGGGAGGATGGCTACACCTTC. Its translation is CASSSQTGEDGYTF.

The chain carries TRBV6-5 and TRBJ1-2; D gene uncertain. Germline CDR1 and CDR2: MNHEY and SVGAGI. V was trimmed by 7 bases and J by 5 bases, leaving 17 bases between them. The CDR3 contains 14 residues. The CDR3 bases are TGTGCCAGCACCCCGACTCGGTCTGGATATGGCTACACCTTC. It specifies CASTPTRSGYGYTF.

The chain is built from TRBV2 and TRBJ1-1; 7 bases line up with TRBD1. The CDR3 length is 14 residues. Germline CDR1 is SNHLY and CDR2 is FYNNEI. V gave up 3 bases and J gave up 0 bases; unmatched junction bases: 1. CDR3 loop: CASSDQGVNTEAFF. For the CDR3, the DNA is TGTGCCAGCAGTGACCAGGGGGTGAACACTGAAGCTTTCTTT.

The rearrangement uses TRBV5-1 and TRBJ1-1; 8 bases map to TRBD1. Germline loops: CDR1 SGHRS, CDR2 YFSETQ. The CDR3 is made up of 15 amino acids. V was clipped by 4 bases and J by 5 bases; unmatched bases: 10. CDR3 sequence (DNA): TGCGCCAGCAGCGACCCTACAGGGGGAGATACTGAAGCTTTCTTT. It specifies CASSDPTGGDTEAFF.

Details on this clone: This sample includes further DNA sequences coding for the same CDR3. The chain links TRBV29-1 to TRBJ2-2; D is undetermined. The CDR3 extends over 12 amino acids. Germline V CDR1 and CDR2: SQVTM, ANQGSEA. With 8 bases removed from V and 1 base from J, the gap between germline ends came to 8 bases. The CDR3 is CSLRQNTGELFF. CDR3 in DNA: TGCAGCTTACGACAGAACACCGGGGAGCTGTTTTTT.

The rearrangement joins TRBV7-8 to TRBJ2-7, with 11 bases fitting TRBD2. V shed 6 bases, J shed 1 base, and the junction held 5 bases outside the gene matches. Germline V gene lookup returns CDR1 SGHVS and CDR2 FQNEAQ. The CDR3 has 15 residues. CDR3 DNA: TGTGCCAGCAGATCCGGGACTAGCGGTTCCTACGAGCAGTACGTC. This encodes CASRSGTSGSYEQYV.

The chain couples TRBV5-1 to TRBJ1-2; TRBD1 agrees at 7 bases. J gave up 6 bases and V 4 bases, and 9 bases lay outside the gene matches. The CDR3 consists of 14 residues. The germline gives CDR1 SGHRS, CDR2 YFSETQ. DNA for the CDR3: TGCGCCAGCAGCCTGAACAGGGGAGGTGATGGCTACACCTTC. Encoded protein: CASSLNRGGDGYTF.

The chain recombines TRBV27 with TRBJ2-7, with D maybe TRBD1 (8 bases). The CDR3 contains 16 residues. V dropped 5 bases and J dropped 1 base, with 18 bases sitting between them. Germline assignment: CDR1 MNHEY and CDR2 SMNVEV (reference sequence). DNA for the CDR3: TGTGCCAGCAGTGGAGGACAGGGAGGGGAGTCCTACGAGCAGTACTTC. It encodes CASSGGQGGESYEQYF.

The chain carries TRBV5-1 and TRBJ1-4, with D perhaps matching TRBD1 (6 bases). Germline V gene sequence: CDR1 SGHRS, CDR2 YFSETQ. V lost 4 bases and J lost 8, with 15 bases in between. The CDR3 is made up of 14 amino acids. The CDR3 sequence: CASSLLQGGEKLFF. In nucleotides, the CDR3 is TGCGCCAGCAGCCTATTACAGGGTGGGGAAAAACTGTTTTTT.